This entry describes one TCR beta chain. Per the germline V gene, CDR1 is MDHEN and CDR2 is SYDVKM. Trimming left V 7 bases short and J 2 bases short, with 7 bases between. The CDR3 runs to 12 residues. TCRdb keeps only in-frame clones here, not all; method: immunoSEQ multiplex PCR. The sample yields around 41,000 clones, about 88% seen once. This specimen belongs to a study of blood T cell repertoires in COVID-19. The sample comprised peripheral blood. The rearrangement joins TRBV28 to TRBJ2-3; D is uncertain. The sequence was collected from a human donor in a cohort sampled during active COVID-19. The CDR3 region is CASNYNTDTQYF. The CDR3 nucleotides read TGTGCCAGCAATTACAACACAGATACGCAGTATTTT.